This TCR beta chain was sequenced during a study of T cells after yellow fever vaccination. Comments on this clonotype: Its specificity is unknown.

TCRdb reprocessed the 5' RACE reads with MiXCR, giving one entry per CDR3 protein. The sample has a few hundred thousand distinct CDR3 sequences; about 7.8% are singletons. Germline lookup yields CDR1 SEHNR and CDR2 FQNEAQ (reference sequence). The length of the CDR3 is 15 residues. The V gene lost 2 bases and the J gene lost 1 base, with 10 bases spanning the gap. Study-level findings and limits: By day 5 rather than day 15, the secondary response had peaked, though it was weaker.

The J gene is TRBJ2-3, the V gene TRBV7-9, with TRBD2 as a possible D gene (5 bases). The TCR comes from a man between 18 and 29 years old who received the YFV17D yellow fever vaccine. Sequences were derived from PBMCs, sampled more than 40 days after the first yellow fever vaccination. In DNA form, the CDR3 reads TGTGCCAGCAGCTTAAACGGGGAGCGCACAGATACGCAGTATTTT. Its translation: CASSLNGERTDTQYF.